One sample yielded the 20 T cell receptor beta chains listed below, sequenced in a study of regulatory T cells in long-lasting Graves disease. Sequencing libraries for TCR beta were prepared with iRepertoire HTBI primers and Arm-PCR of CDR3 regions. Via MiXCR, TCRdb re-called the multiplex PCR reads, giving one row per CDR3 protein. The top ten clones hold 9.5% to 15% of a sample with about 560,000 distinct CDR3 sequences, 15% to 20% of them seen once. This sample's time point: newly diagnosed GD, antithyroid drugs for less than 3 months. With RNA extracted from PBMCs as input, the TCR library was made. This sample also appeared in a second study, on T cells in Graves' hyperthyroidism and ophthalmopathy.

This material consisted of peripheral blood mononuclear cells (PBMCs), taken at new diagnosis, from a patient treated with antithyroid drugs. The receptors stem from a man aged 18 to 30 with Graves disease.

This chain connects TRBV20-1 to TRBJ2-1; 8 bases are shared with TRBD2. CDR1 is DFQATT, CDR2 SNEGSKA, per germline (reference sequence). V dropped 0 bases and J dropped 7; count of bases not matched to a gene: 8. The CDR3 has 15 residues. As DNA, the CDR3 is TGCAGTGCTAGAGATATTGGGGTAGCGGGGAATGAGCAGTTCTTC. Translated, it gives CSARDIGVAGNEQFF.

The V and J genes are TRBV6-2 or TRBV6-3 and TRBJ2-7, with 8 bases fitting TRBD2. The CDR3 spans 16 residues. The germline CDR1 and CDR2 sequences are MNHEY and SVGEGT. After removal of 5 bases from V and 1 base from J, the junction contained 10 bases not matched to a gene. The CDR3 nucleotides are TGTGCCAGCAGTCCCCAAGGGCTAGCGGGTTCCTACGAGCAGTACTTC. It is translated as CASSPQGLAGSYEQYF.

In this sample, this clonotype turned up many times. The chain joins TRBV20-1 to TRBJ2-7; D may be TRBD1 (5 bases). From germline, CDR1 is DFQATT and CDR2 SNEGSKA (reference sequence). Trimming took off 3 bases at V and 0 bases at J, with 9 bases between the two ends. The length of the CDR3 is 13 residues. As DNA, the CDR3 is TGCAGTGCTAGCATGGACAACTCCTACGAGCAGTACTTC. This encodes CSASMDNSYEQYF.

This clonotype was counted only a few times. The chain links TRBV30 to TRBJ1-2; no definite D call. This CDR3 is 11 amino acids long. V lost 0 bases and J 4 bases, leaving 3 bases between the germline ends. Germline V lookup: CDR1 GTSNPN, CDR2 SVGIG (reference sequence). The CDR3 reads CAWSVSYGYTF. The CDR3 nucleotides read TGTGCCTGGAGTGTTAGCTATGGCTACACCTTC.

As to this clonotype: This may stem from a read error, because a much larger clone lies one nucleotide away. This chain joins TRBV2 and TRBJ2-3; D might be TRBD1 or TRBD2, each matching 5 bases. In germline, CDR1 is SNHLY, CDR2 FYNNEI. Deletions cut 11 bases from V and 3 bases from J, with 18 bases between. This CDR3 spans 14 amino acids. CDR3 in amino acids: CACQEGRYTDTQYF. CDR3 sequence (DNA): TGTGCCTGCCAAGAGGGACGGTATACAGATACGCAGTATTTT.

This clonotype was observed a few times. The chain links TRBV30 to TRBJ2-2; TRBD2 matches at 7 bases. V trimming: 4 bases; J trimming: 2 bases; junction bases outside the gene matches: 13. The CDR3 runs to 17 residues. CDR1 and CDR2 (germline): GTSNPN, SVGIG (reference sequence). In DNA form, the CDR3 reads TGTGCCTGGAATGGGAAGGGTACTAGCGATAACACCGGGGAGCTGTTTTTT. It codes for CAWNGKGTSDNTGELFF.

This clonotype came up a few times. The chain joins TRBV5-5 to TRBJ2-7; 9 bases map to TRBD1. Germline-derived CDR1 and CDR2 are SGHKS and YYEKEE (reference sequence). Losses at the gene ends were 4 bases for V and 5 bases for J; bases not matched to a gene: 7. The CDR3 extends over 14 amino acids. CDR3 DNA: TGTGCCAGCAGCGTCCGGGACAGGGCCCACGAGCAGTACTTC. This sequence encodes CASSVRDRAHEQYF.

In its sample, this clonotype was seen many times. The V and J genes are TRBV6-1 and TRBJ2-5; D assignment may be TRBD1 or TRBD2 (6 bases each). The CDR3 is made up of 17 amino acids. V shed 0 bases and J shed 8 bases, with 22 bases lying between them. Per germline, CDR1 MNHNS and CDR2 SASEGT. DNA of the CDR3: TGTGCCAGCAGTGAAGCGATAACAGGGCCCCGGCGGGACACCCAGTACTTC. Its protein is CASSEAITGPRRDTQYF.

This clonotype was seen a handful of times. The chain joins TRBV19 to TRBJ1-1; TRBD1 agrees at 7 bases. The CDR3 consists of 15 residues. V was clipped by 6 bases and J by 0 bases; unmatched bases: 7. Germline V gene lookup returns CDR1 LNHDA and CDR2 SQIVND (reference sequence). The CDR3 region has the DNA TGTGCCAGTAGACCACCCGGGACAGTGAACACTGAAGCTTTCTTT. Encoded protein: CASRPPGTVNTEAFF.

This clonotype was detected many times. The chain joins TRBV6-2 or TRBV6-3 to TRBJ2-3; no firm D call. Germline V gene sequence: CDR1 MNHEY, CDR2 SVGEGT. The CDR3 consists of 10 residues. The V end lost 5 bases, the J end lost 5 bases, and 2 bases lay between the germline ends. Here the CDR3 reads CASSEDTQYF. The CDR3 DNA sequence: TGTGCCAGCAGTGAAGATACGCAGTATTTT.

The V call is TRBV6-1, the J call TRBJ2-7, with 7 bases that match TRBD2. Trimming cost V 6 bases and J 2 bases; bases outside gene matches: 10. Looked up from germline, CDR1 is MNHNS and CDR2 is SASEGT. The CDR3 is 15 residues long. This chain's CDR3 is CASSRGLEEPYEQYF. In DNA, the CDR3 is TGTGCCAGCAGCCGTGGACTAGAGGAACCCTACGAGCAGTACTTC.

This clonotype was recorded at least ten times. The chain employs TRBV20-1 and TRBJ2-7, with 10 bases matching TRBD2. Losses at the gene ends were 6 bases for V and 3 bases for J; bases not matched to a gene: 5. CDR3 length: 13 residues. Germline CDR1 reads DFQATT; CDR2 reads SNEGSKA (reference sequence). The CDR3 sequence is CSAARLAGYEQYF. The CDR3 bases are TGCAGTGCCGCCCGACTAGCGGGCTACGAGCAGTACTTC.

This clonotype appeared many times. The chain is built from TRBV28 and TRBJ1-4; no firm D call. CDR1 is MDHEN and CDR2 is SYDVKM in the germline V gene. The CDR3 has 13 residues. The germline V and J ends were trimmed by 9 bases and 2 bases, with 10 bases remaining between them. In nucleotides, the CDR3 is TGTGCCAGTAACAGTGTGACTAATGAAAAACTGTTTTTT. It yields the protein CASNSVTNEKLFF.

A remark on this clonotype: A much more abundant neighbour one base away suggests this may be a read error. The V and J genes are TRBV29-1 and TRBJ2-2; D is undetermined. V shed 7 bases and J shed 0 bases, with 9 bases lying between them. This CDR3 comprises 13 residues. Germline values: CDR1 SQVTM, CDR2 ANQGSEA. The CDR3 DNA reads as TGCAGCGCTGTGCCCGCGAACACCGGGGAGCTGTTTTTT. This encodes CSAVPANTGELFF.

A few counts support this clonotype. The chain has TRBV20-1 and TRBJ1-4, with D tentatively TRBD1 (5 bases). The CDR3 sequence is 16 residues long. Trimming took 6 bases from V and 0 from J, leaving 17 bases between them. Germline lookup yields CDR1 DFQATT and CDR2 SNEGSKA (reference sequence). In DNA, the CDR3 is TGCAGTGCCTCTGGGGGAACTCGAACAACTAATGAAAAACTGTTTTTT. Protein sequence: CSASGGTRTTNEKLFF.

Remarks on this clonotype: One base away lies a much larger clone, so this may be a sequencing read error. DNA for the CDR3: TGTGCCAGCAGCTTATCCTCGGGGGATAAGCAGTTCTTC. Translation gives CASSLSSGDKQFF. The gene calls are TRBV7-9 and TRBJ2-1; a weak D match, TRBD2 (6 bases). Per germline, CDR1 SEHNR and CDR2 FQNEAQ (reference sequence). Trimming took 2 bases from V and 11 from J, leaving 13 bases between them. The CDR3 extends over 13 amino acids.

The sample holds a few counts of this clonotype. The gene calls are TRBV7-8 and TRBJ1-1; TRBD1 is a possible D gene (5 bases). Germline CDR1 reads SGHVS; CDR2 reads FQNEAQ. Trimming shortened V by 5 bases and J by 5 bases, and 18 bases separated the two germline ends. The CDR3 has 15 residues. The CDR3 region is CASSPTAEGRTEAFF. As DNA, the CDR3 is TGTGCCAGCAGCCCGACCGCGGAGGGGCGAACTGAAGCTTTCTTT.

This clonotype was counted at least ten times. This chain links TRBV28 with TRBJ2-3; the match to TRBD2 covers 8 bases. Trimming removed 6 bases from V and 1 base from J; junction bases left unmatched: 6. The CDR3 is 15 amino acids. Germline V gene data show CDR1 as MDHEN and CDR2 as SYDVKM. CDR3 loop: CASRHSGGGTDTQYF. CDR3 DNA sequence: TGTGCCAGCAGACACTCCGGGGGGGGCACAGATACGCAGTATTTT.

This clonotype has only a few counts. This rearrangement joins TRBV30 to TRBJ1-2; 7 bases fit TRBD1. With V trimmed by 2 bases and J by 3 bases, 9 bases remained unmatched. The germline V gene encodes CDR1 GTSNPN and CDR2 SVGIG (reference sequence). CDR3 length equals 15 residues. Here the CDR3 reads CAWSRKGQRDYGYTF. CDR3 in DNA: TGTGCCTGGAGTCGAAAGGGACAGCGCGACTATGGCTACACCTTC.

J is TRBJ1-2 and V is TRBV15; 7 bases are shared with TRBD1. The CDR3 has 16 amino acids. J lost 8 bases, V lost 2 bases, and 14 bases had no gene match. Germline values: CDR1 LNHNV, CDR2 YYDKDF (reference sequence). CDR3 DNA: TGTGCCACCAGCAGATCCCCCCCAGGGGGGTCTGGAGGCTACACCTTC. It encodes CATSRSPPGGSGGYTF.